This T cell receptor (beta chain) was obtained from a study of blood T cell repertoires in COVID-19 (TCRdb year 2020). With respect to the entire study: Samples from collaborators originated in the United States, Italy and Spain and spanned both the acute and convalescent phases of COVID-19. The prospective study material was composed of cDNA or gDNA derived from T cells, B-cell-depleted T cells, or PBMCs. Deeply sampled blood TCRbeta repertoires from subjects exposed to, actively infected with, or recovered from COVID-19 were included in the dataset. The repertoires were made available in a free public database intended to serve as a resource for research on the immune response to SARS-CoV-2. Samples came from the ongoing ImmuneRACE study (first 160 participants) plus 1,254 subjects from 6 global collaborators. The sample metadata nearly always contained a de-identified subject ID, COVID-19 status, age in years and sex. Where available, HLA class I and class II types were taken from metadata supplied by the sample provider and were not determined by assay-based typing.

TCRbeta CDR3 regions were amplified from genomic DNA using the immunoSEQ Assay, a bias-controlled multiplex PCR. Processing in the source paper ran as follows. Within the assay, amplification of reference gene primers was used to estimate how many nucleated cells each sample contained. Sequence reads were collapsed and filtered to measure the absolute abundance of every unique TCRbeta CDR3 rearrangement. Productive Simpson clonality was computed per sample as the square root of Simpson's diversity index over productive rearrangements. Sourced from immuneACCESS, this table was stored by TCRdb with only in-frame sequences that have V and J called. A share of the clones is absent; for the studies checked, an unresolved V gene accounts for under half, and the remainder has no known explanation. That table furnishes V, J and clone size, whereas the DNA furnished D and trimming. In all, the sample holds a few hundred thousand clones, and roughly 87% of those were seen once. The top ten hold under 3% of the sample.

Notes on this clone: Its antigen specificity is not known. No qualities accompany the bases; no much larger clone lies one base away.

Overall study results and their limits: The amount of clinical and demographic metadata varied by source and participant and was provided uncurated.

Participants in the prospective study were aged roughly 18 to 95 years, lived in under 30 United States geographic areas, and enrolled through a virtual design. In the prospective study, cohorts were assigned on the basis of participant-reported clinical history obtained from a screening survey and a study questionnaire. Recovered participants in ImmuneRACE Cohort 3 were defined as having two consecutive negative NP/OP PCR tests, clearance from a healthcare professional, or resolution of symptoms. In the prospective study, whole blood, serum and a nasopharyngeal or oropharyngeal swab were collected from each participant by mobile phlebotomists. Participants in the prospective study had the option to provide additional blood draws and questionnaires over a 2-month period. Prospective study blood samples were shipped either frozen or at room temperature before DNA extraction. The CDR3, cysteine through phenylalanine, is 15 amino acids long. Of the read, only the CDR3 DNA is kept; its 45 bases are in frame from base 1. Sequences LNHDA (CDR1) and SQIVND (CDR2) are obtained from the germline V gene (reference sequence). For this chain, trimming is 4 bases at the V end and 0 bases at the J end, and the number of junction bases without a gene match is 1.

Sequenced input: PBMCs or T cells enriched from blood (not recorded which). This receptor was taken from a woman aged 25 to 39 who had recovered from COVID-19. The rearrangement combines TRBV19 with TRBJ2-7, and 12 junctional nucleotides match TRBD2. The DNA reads TGTGCCAGTAGTAAGGGACTAGCGGGCTCCTACGAGCAGTACTTC. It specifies CASSKGLAGSYEQYF.